These 14 T cell receptor beta chains were all obtained from the same sample, sequenced in a study of a mutant IDH1 vaccine in newly diagnosed glioma. This sample's time point: week 5, during vaccination. In the vaccine, a single dose held 300 ug of the mutant IDH1 20-mer peptide, along with topical imiquimod. Assay used: immunoSEQ multiplex PCR; TCRdb lists only in-frame clones, some missing. The sample includes about 38,000 clones, around 78% seen only once; the top ten take around 5.5%. Which antigens these TCRs recognize remains unknown. The sequences come from PBMCs, collected from a glioma patient whose treatment included an IDH1 peptide vaccine. The receptors come from a man aged 35-49 years with glioma.

This chain links TRBV19 with TRBJ1-1; TRBD1 matches at 9 bases. Trimming at V came to 6 bases and at J to 6 bases, leaving 14 bases not matched to a gene. The germline CDR1 and CDR2 sequences are LNHDA and SQIVND (reference sequence). The CDR3 has 16 residues. CDR3: CASRNPGQGTGAEAFF. The CDR3 DNA follows: TGTGCCAGTAGGAACCCGGGACAGGGTACGGGCGCTGAAGCTTTCTTT.

J is TRBJ2-5 and V is TRBV7-2; D remains unclear. The V end was cut by 5 bases, the J end by 0 bases, with 13 bases between. In germline, CDR1 is SGHTA, CDR2 FQGNSA. The CDR3 extends over 15 amino acids. The CDR3 is CASSLRWMYQETQYF. The DNA for the CDR3 is TGTGCCAGCAGCCTCCGATGGATGTACCAAGAGACCCAGTACTTC.

The V and J genes are TRBV6-6 and TRBJ2-1, with a tentative D call TRBD2 (5 bases). Germline assignment: CDR1 MNHNY and CDR2 SVGAGI (reference sequence). The length of the CDR3 is 13 residues. With 0 bases removed from V and 6 bases from J, the gap between germline ends came to 6 bases. The CDR3 sequence is CASSYSSANEQFF. DNA of the CDR3: TGTGCCAGCAGTTACTCTAGCGCCAATGAGCAGTTCTTC.

CDR3 amino acids: CASSPGTAGSDGYTF. The CDR3 DNA sequence: TGTGCCAGTAGTCCCGGGACAGCCGGCTCGGATGGCTACACCTTC. V and J are TRBV19 and TRBJ1-2; 7 nucleotides match TRBD1. V lost 5 bases and J lost 6; bases outside the gene matches: 12. Looked up from germline, CDR1 is LNHDA and CDR2 is SQIVND (reference sequence). This CDR3 contains 15 residues.

The count of this clone is one. This rearrangement joins TRBV5-1 to TRBJ2-5; D is unresolved. The CDR3 covers 11 residues. Trimming left V 6 bases short and J 2 bases short, with 5 bases between. The V gene's germline CDR1 is SGHRS and CDR2 YFSETQ. This CDR3 reads CASTLQETQYF. The CDR3 DNA follows: TGCGCCAGCACGTTACAAGAGACCCAGTACTTC. Full variable domain (rest looked up from reference TRBV5-1 and TRBJ2-5): KAGVTQTPRYLIKTRGQQVTLSCSPISGHRSVSWYQQTPGQGLQFLFEYFSETQRNKGNFPGRFSGRQFSNSRSEMNVSTLELGDSALYLCASTLQETQYFGPGTRLLVL.

This chain connects TRBV6-1 to TRBJ1-5, with 7 positions matching TRBD1. The CDR3 has 17 residues. The germline CDR1 and CDR2 sequences are MNHNS and SASEGT. Trimming at V came to 0 bases and at J to 3 bases, leaving 8 bases not matched to a gene. The CDR3 here is CASSEALAGGINQPQHF. The CDR3 DNA reads TGTGCCAGCAGTGAAGCGCTGGCAGGGGGGATCAATCAGCCCCAGCATTTT.

This clone was observed a single time. V gene TRBV10-3 combines with J gene TRBJ1-5; perhaps TRBD1 as D (6 bases). V dropped 0 bases and J dropped 9 bases, with 15 bases sitting between them. Per germline, CDR1 ENHRY and CDR2 SYGVKD. This CDR3 is 15 amino acids long. The CDR3 sequence is CAISESGGGEGPQHF. The CDR3 DNA reads as TGTGCCATCAGTGAGTCCGGGGGGGGCGAGGGGCCCCAGCATTTT.

This chain links TRBV18 with TRBJ1-2; D possibly corresponds to TRBD1 (5 bases). CDR3 length equals 16 residues. Trimming pared 3 bases from V and 5 bases from J, leaving 19 bases between. Germline lookup yields CDR1 KGHSH and CDR2 LQKENI. Here the CDR3 DNA reads TGTGCCAGCTCACCTACGACCGGCAGGGCGGCGTATGGCTACACCTTC. Its translation is CASSPTTGRAAYGYTF.

The table lists this clone with a few counts. The V call is TRBV7-9, the J call TRBJ2-1; 10 bases match TRBD1. The V gene's germline CDR1 is SEHNR and CDR2 FQNEAQ (reference sequence). The CDR3 runs 15 residues. Germline trimming cut 5 bases from V and 8 bases from J; bases unmatched to any gene: 9. This chain's CDR3 is CASSPGQGGNDEQFF. The CDR3 DNA follows: TGTGCCAGCAGCCCCGGACAGGGGGGCAACGATGAGCAGTTCTTC.

The rearrangement joins TRBV6-5 to TRBJ1-2; D uncertain. Trimming shortened V by 0 bases and J by 3 bases, and 11 bases separated the two germline ends. The CDR3 length is 15 residues. Germline-derived CDR1 and CDR2 are MNHEY and SVGAGI. CDR3 residues: CASSYSNRADYGYTF. The CDR3 DNA reads as TGTGCCAGCAGTTACTCGAATAGGGCAGACTATGGCTACACCTTC.

The chain employs TRBV6-5 and TRBJ2-7; the D is unclear. The germline V gene has CDR1 MNHEY and CDR2 SVGAGI. This CDR3 comprises 15 residues. The germline V and J ends were trimmed by 2 bases and 1 base, with 12 bases remaining between them. CDR3 in DNA: TGTGCCAGCAGTTACCCCCAAGACAATTCCTACGAGCAGTACTTC. Its translation is CASSYPQDNSYEQYF.

CDR3 bases: TGTGCCAGCAGTGTGGCAGCAACTTACAATGAGCAGTTCTTC. This translates into CASSVAATYNEQFF. The chain has TRBV6-4 and TRBJ2-1; D is unclear. Per germline, CDR1 MRHNA and CDR2 SNTAGT. V was cut by 4 bases and J by 4 bases, with 11 bases left in between. The CDR3 is 14 residues long.

This clone was counted between two and nine times. This chain uses TRBV27 with TRBJ1-1, with D uncertain. The V and J ends lost 6 bases and 1 base respectively, with 9 bases between them. The CDR3 contains 13 residues. CDR1 MNHEY and CDR2 SMNVEV come from the germline V gene (reference sequence). In nucleotides, the CDR3 is TGTGCCAGCAGCCCGATCCAGAACACTGAAGCTTTCTTT. Translation gives CASSPIQNTEAFF.

The chain recombines TRBV7-6 with TRBJ2-7, with 12 bases that match TRBD1. The germline gives CDR1 SGHVS, CDR2 FNYEAQ. Trimming cost V 4 bases and J 5 bases; bases outside gene matches: 6. CDR3 length equals 15 residues. CDR3 residues: CASSYGTGGNDEQYF. The CDR3, as DNA: TGTGCCAGCAGCTATGGGACAGGGGGCAACGACGAGCAGTACTTC.